The clone carrying this TCR beta chain is a singleton in its sample. What it recognizes is unknown. The data were produced by immunoSEQ multiplex PCR, yet TCRdb's version contains in-frame clones alone and is incomplete. The sample lists about 70,000 clones, 92% occurring once. The source of the sample is a study of lymphopenia after photon versus proton radiotherapy. Study-wide points: Larger post-nadir TCR diversity loss correlated inversely with survival in deceased patients. Authors raise, but do not show, better survival with proton therapy.

The sequence was collected from a woman aged 40-49 years with cholangiocarcinoma. Sequencing used peripheral blood, obtained from a patient treated with photon-based radiotherapy.

The CDR3 is CASSVQGRGTEAFF. For the CDR3, the DNA is TGTGCCAGCAGTGTCCAGGGTAGGGGGACTGAAGCTTTCTTT. The gene calls are TRBV6-1 and TRBJ1-1; TRBD1 might be the D (6 bases). The V gene lost 4 bases and the J gene lost 5 bases, with 14 bases spanning the gap. The germline gives CDR1 MNHNS, CDR2 SASEGT. This CDR3 region has 14 residues.